What follows describes a single T cell receptor (beta chain). The target of this receptor is not known. Per-base qualities were not stored, and no clone one base away is much larger. The data were taken from a study of T cells in Graves' hyperthyroidism and ophthalmopathy (dated by TCRdb to about 2019). Background on the whole study: Peripheral blood was sampled at the time of initial diagnosis, prior to any treatment. According to the paper, TCR Vbeta CDR3 sequencing was carried out on roughly 130 peripheral blood samples, which came from about 45 ophthalmopathy, around 74 hyperthyroidism and approximately 17 progressor patients. The 100 discovery patients were randomly split 7:3 into training and test sets. In addition, the study compared T-cell repertoires in thyroid tissue and in blood from several Graves' hyperthyroidism patients. TCR V-J signatures able to tell the groups apart were searched for in a discovery cohort of around 95 patients, of whom fewer than 45 had Graves' ophthalmopathy and 57 had stable Graves' hyperthyroidism. Once sampling was done, hyperthyroidism patients were given methimazole at a starting dose of 30 mg daily, whereas ophthalmopathy patients were given high-dose intravenous methylprednisolone. An independent validation cohort of some 18 hyperthyroidism patients and 17 patients who later progressed to ophthalmopathy tested prospective prediction of ophthalmopathy. Here is what the overall study found, with its caveats: In validation, the model predicted progression to ophthalmopathy with approximately 69% sensitivity and over 72% specificity, a median of 6.5 months before onset. Ophthalmopathy was separated from stable hyperthyroidism by a 13 V-J signature model, with 87.88% sensitivity and around 81% specificity obtained in cross-validation and 80%/75% obtained in testing. Blood samples also contained most of the expanded thyroid clonotypes (frequency above 0.001), which suggests that blood repertoires may reflect thyroid immune responses. No statistical method was used to fix the sample size in advance, and group allocation was not hidden from the investigators.

Here V drops 0 bases and J drops 0 bases, and the junction holds 6 bases not matched to any gene. The germline V gene gives CDR1 as MGHRA and CDR2 as YSYEKL. Inclusive of the bounding cysteine and phenylalanine, the CDR3 is 18 residues long. CDR3 DNA is the only sequence kept; it has 54 bases, read in frame from the first base. Stable Graves' hyperthyroidism was defined as no progression to ophthalmopathy during 18 months of follow-up. The hyperthyroidism patients were between 18 and 65 years old and newly diagnosed, with a disease duration of less than 2 months. Any patient with an uncontrolled infection, another autoimmune disease, pregnancy or lactation was excluded. Clinical symptoms, serum thyroxine and TRAb, thyroid ultrasound, and orbital computed tomography formed the basis for the diagnoses. PBMCs were separated from over 9 ml of fresh peripheral blood using Ficoll-Paque density gradient centrifugation. Trizol reagent was used to extract total RNA, and RNA quality was then checked on an Agilent 2100 Bioanalyzer.

Amplification of TCR beta CDR3 regions was carried out from RNA transcripts. The first round of RT-PCR for the TCR CDR3 was performed with the HTBI primer set and the Qiagen OneStep RT-PCR kit. The libraries were constructed in a second round of multiplex PCR and then size-selected and purified. Paired-end sequencing of the libraries was performed with 100 bp reads on an Illumina HiSeq2000. The paper's processing steps were these. SOAPnuke was used to process the raw data, with reads discarded if the reads contained adapters or uncalled bases, had a mean Phred below 15, or lacked an exact constant-primer or identifier match. COPE v1.2.5 was used to merge the high-quality paired reads, and each unique nucleotide sequence was defined as a clonotype. Clonotypes were aligned to IMGT TRBV, TRBD and TRBJ reference segments using MiTCR v1.1. The analysis was restricted to V-J combinations with a frequency above 0.0001, which together covered 99% to 99.2% of the repertoires. A TCS score was defined as the ratio of F50 (clonal expansion) to E x V (chaos), with BLOSUM62-based TCRdist applied between CDR3 peptides within each V-J. Welch's t-statistics and random forest reduced 500 to 550 V-J features to fewer than 15, which were used in a naive Bayes classifier (R e1071). TCRdb applied fastp at Q25 and MiXCR to the public reads, then kept only in-frame beta chains. CDR3 protein duplicates are merged, each entry listing the most common genes and DNA. The authors' filters were not applied to this entry. This sample is represented by about 400,000 distinct CDR3 sequences; 13% of them were singletons. The top ten hold 9.2% of the sample.

This sequence uses TRBV4-1 and TRBJ2-1; 9 bases in between match TRBD2. This TCR was sampled from a woman aged 18-35 years with Graves' hyperthyroidism. Input material: blood. The DNA reads TGCGCCAGCAGCCAAGAGCCTAGCGGGGTTCCCTCCTACAATGAGCAGTTCTTC. It encodes CASSQEPSGVPSYNEQFF.